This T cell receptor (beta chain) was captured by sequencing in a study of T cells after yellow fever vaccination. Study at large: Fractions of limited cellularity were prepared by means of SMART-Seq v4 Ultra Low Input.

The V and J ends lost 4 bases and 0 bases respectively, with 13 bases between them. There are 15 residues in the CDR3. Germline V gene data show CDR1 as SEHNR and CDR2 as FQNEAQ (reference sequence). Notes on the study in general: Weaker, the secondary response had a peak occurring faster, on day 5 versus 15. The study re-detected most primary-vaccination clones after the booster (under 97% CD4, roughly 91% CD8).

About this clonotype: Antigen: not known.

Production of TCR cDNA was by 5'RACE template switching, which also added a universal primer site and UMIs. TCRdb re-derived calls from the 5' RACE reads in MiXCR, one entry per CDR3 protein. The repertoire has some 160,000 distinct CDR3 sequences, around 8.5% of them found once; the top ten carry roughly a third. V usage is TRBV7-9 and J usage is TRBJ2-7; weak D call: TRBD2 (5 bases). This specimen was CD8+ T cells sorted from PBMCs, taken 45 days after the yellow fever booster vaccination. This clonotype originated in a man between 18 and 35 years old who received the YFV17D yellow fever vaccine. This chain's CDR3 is CASSSRTGISYEQYF. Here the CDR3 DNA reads TGTGCCAGCAGCTCCCGGACGGGGATCTCCTACGAGCAGTACTTC.